This TCR beta chain comes out of a study of molecular identifiers for immune sequencing clone quantification. The CDR3 length is 15 residues. The germline CDR1 and CDR2 sequences are SGHTA and FQGTGA. Naive CD8 libraries came from around 18,000 to 910,000 sorted cells with 10%, 30% or 50% RNA. From the PCR reads, TCRdb called clonotypes with MiXCR, one entry per CDR3 protein. Seen here are more than 450,000 distinct CDR3 sequences, roughly 26% observed once, and the top ten hold 0.7% to 0.9%. Only a few counts were recorded for this clonotype. Its ends do not fully match the called genes, so a read error is possible.

This sequence originates from a human donor in good health. Some libraries in this study had Jurkat cell RNA spiked in. The V and J genes are TRBV7-3 and TRBJ2-1; TRBD2 is a possible D gene (6 bases). Sequencing was done on a sample of naive CD8+ T cells from blood, with Jurkat cell RNA spiked in. The subset is: FACS-sorted CD8+CD4-CCR7+CD45RA+ naive T cells. The CDR3 loop reads CASSFTSSSYNEQLF. The DNA for the CDR3 is TGTGCCAGCAGCTTTACTAGCTCCTCCTACAATGAGCAGCTCTTC.